The 21 T cell receptor beta chains in this list originate from one sample, sequenced in a study of T-cell reconstitution after alpha-beta-depleted transplantation in children. Unique molecular identifiers were incorporated during preparation of the TCRbeta library. MiXCR, applied by TCRdb to the PCR reads, yields one record per CDR3 protein. The sample includes fewer than 250,000 distinct CDR3 sequences, around a sixth of them seen just once. This specimen was PBMCs, mostly from graft donor cells, taken 360 days after TCRalphabeta/CD19-depleted stem cell transplant. These receptors were collected from a male patient between 2 and 15 years old who had a stem cell transplant for acute lymphoblastic leukemia, so the T cells may come from the graft donor.

The V and J genes are TRBV11-2 and TRBJ1-1; 7 bases agree with TRBD1. The germline V gene has CDR1 SGHAT and CDR2 FQNNGV. V gave up 4 bases and J gave up 0 bases; unmatched junction bases: 2. This CDR3 is 14 amino acids long. As DNA, the CDR3 is TGTGCCAGCAGCTGGGGACAGCTGAACACTGAAGCTTTCTTT. Translation: CASSWGQLNTEAFF. Full variable domain (remainder filled in from reference TRBV11-2 and TRBJ1-1): EAGVAQSPRYKIIEKRQSVAFWCNPISGHATLYWYQQILGQGPKLLIQFQNNGVVDDSQLPKDRFSAERLKGVDSTLKIQPAKLEDSAVYLCASSWGQLNTEAFFGQGTRLTVV.

The table lists this clonotype with a few counts. The chain has TRBV5-1 and TRBJ2-2; TRBD1 agrees at 9 bases. Looked up from germline, CDR1 is SGHRS and CDR2 is YFSETQ. Trimming took 4 bases from V and 6 from J; bases not matched to a gene: 7. CDR3 length: 15 amino acids. CDR3 protein: CASSGQGQGSGELFF. CDR3 in DNA: TGCGCCAGCAGCGGACAAGGACAGGGGTCCGGGGAGCTGTTTTTT.

This chain uses TRBV6-5 with TRBJ2-7; TRBD2 matches 13 bases. This CDR3 spans 15 amino acids. J was trimmed by 3 bases and V by 4 bases; bases with no gene match: 3. Per germline, CDR1 MNHEY and CDR2 SVGAGI. CDR3 sequence reads: CASSSLAGGYYEQYF. In nucleotides, the CDR3 is TGTGCCAGCAGTTCACTAGCGGGGGGGTACTACGAGCAGTACTTC.

This clonotype was seen more than once but under ten times. This chain connects TRBV5-1 to TRBJ2-5; 10 bases map to TRBD1. CDR1 and CDR2 (germline): SGHRS, YFSETQ. With V trimmed by 4 bases and J by 1 base, 4 bases remained unmatched. The CDR3 has 15 amino acids. CDR3 bases: TGCGCCAGCAGCGGACAGGGGGGCCTCCAAGAGACCCAGTACTTC. Its protein is CASSGQGGLQETQYF.

J is TRBJ1-1 and V is TRBV5-1, with 7 bases matching TRBD1. V lost 4 bases to trimming and J lost 2 bases; unmatched junction nucleotides: 5. The CDR3 is made up of 14 amino acids. Germline V CDR1 and CDR2: SGHRS, YFSETQ. The DNA of the CDR3 is TGCGCCAGCAGCGTGGACAGGCCCAACACTGAAGCTTTCTTT. Amino acids: CASSVDRPNTEAFF.

In its sample, this clonotype was seen a few times. The chain employs TRBV5-1 and TRBJ1-2; the D gene is possibly TRBD1 (6 bases). Trimming left V 0 bases short and J 8 bases short, with 17 bases between. CDR3 length equals 15 residues. Germline assignment: CDR1 SGHRS and CDR2 YFSETQ. The CDR3 coding sequence is TGCGCCAGCAGCTTGGCCGGAGAGGGGGTCTACGGCTACACCTTC. Its translation is CASSLAGEGVYGYTF.

This chain connects TRBV24-1 to TRBJ2-1; D might be TRBD2 (6 bases). This CDR3 has 14 amino acids. Germline lookup yields CDR1 KGHDR and CDR2 SFDVKD. The CDR3 DNA reads as TGTGGGGCCAGTGATCGACTAGACTACAATGAGCAGTTCTTC. Its translation is CGASDRLDYNEQFF.

This clonotype has more than one count but fewer than ten. The gene calls are TRBV6-1 and TRBJ1-5; D unresolved. The CDR3 spans 14 residues. Trimming left V 3 bases short and J 4 bases short, with 10 bases between. The V gene's germline CDR1 is MNHNS and CDR2 SASEGT. The DNA of the CDR3 is TGTGCCAGCAGTGATTATTCGGAGAATCAGCCCCAGCATTTT. It codes for CASSDYSENQPQHF.

This clonotype was detected a few times. The chain joins TRBV12-3 or TRBV12-4 to TRBJ1-3; TRBD1 aligns across 8 bases. V trimming: 3 bases; J trimming: 10 bases; junction bases outside the gene matches: 5. The CDR3 is made up of 13 amino acids. CDR3 nucleotide sequence: TGTGCCAGCAGTTTCCAGGGGGCGGTAACCATATATTTT. Its protein is CASSFQGAVTIYF.

The rearrangement joins TRBV5-1 to TRBJ2-3; 9 bases fit TRBD2. Germline CDR1 reads SGHRS; CDR2 reads YFSETQ. The CDR3 runs 16 residues. J was trimmed by 5 bases and V by 0 bases; bases with no gene match: 7. The CDR3 nucleotides are TGCGCCAGCAGCTTGGGACTAGCGGAAATTCGAGATACGCAGTATTTT. The encoded protein is CASSLGLAEIRDTQYF.

This clonotype turned up a few times. The chain links TRBV7-2 to TRBJ2-5; a possible D gene is TRBD2 (5 bases). The CDR3 runs 13 residues. Germline V CDR1 and CDR2: SGHTA, FQGNSA. V gave up 4 bases and J gave up 1 base, with 7 bases separating them. Here the CDR3 DNA reads TGTGCCAGCAGCTCCACTAGCCAAGAGACCCAGTACTTC. This encodes CASSSTSQETQYF.

Only a few counts were recorded for this clonotype. This chain uses TRBV5-1 with TRBJ2-1, with D possibly being TRBD2 (6 bases). The V gene lost 1 base and the J gene lost 0 bases, with 14 bases spanning the gap. The germline V gene has CDR1 SGHRS and CDR2 YFSETQ. The CDR3 sequence is 17 residues long. In nucleotides, the CDR3 is TGCGCCAGCAGCTTGAATGGGCGGGATAGCTCCTACAATGAGCAGTTCTTC. Residues: CASSLNGRDSSYNEQFF.

This clonotype was found many times. The chain employs TRBV3-1 and TRBJ1-5; D is undetermined. Germline V gives CDR1 LGHDT, CDR2 YNNKEL (reference sequence). This CDR3 region has 14 residues. The ends were cut back, 2 bases at V and 5 bases at J, with 10 bases in the middle. The CDR3 DNA reads TGTGCCAGCAGCCAATTATCGACTCATCAGCCCCAGCATTTT. Translating it yields CASSQLSTHQPQHF.

The chain recombines TRBV29-1 with TRBJ1-1; 10 nucleotides align to TRBD1. The CDR3 loop spans 15 amino acids. Per germline, CDR1 SQVTM and CDR2 ANQGSEA. The V and J ends lost 5 bases and 4 bases, in that order; junction bases with no gene match: 10. CDR3 in DNA: TGCAGCGTTTTTTGGACAGGGGGTGAGAGCACTGAAGCTTTCTTT. It is translated as CSVFWTGGESTEAFF.

At least ten counts were recorded for this clonotype. This chain connects TRBV15 to TRBJ1-5; D remains ambiguous. The CDR3 is 12 residues long. V was pared by 8 bases and J by 4 bases, with 9 bases between. CDR1 LNHNV and CDR2 YYDKDF come from the germline V gene (reference sequence). The CDR3 spells CATQDSNQPQHF. DNA for the CDR3: TGTGCCACCCAAGACTCTAATCAGCCCCAGCATTTT.

This clonotype was seen a few times. This chain connects TRBV5-4 to TRBJ2-1, with TRBD1 as a possible D gene (5 bases). The V gene lost 3 bases and the J gene lost 7 bases, with 14 bases spanning the gap. The CDR3 spans 14 residues. Germline V CDR1 and CDR2: SGHNT, YYREEE (reference sequence). CDR3: CASSSPRVSNEQFF. CDR3 coding DNA: TGTGCCAGCAGCTCCCCCAGGGTTTCGAATGAGCAGTTCTTC.

The chain couples TRBV29-1 to TRBJ2-6, with a weak D call TRBD2 (6 bases). The V gene's germline CDR1 is SQVTM and CDR2 ANQGSEA. The V and J ends lost 3 bases and 1 base respectively, with 13 bases between them. This CDR3 is 16 amino acids long. In nucleotides, the CDR3 is TGCAGCGTTGAGGAGGGAATCCTATCTGGGGCCAACGTCCTGACTTTC. Its translation is CSVEEGILSGANVLTF.

This chain connects TRBV18 to TRBJ2-5, with 11 bases matching TRBD2. Germline CDR1 KGHSH, CDR2 LQKENI. The CDR3 has 16 amino acids. V lost 0 bases, J lost 2 bases, and 2 bases stayed unmatched. CDR3 protein: CASSPPTSGEQETQYF. The CDR3 DNA follows: TGTGCCAGCTCACCACCGACTAGCGGGGAACAAGAGACCCAGTACTTC.

This clonotype was picked up a small number of times. This chain links TRBV12-3 or TRBV12-4 with TRBJ2-7; D not resolved. The CDR3 totals 14 residues. V was clipped by 2 bases and J by 1 base, with 9 bases between them. In DNA, the CDR3 is TGTGCCAGCAGTTTATTTCTGGGATCCTACGAGCAGTACTTC. Translation gives CASSLFLGSYEQYF.

This clonotype was recorded at least ten times. This chain links TRBV7-2 with TRBJ2-7; a possible D gene is TRBD1 (6 bases). The CDR3 covers 12 residues. The germline V and J ends were trimmed by 6 bases and 6 bases, with 12 bases remaining between them. The germline gives CDR1 SGHTA, CDR2 FQGNSA. The CDR3 nucleotides read TGTGCCAGCAGACCAACAGGGCCCGAGCAGTACTTC. It encodes CASRPTGPEQYF. Full variable domain (rest looked up from reference TRBV7-2 and TRBJ2-7): GAGVSQSPSNKVTEKGKDVELRCDPISGHTALYWYRQSLGQGLEFLIYFQGNSAPDKSGLPSDRFSAERTGGSVSTLTIQRTQQEDSAVYLCASRPTGPEQYFGPGTRLTVT.

This clonotype has only a few counts. The rearrangement links TRBV4-2 to TRBJ1-5, with a tentative D call TRBD1 (6 bases). The V end lost 0 bases, the J end lost 11 bases, and 20 bases lay between the germline ends. CDR3 length: 16 amino acids. In germline, CDR1 is LGHNA, CDR2 YNFKEQ. CDR3 sequence: CASSQDSPEGDGTQHF. CDR3 in DNA: TGTGCCAGCAGCCAAGATAGTCCAGAGGGGGACGGGACCCAGCATTTT.